This T cell receptor beta chain was found in a study of T-cell memory formation after mild COVID-19. A single record per CDR3 protein comes from TCRdb applying MiXCR to the 5' RACE reads. The data show hundreds of thousands of distinct CDR3 sequences, 25% to 30% seen once. The table lists this clonotype with a few counts. Germline V gene sequence: CDR1 SEHNR, CDR2 FQNEAQ (reference sequence). V was pared by 6 bases and J by 4 bases, with 4 bases of the junction left unmatched. CDR3 size: 14 residues. The TCR was taken from an adult woman who had mild COVID-19 (a few samples of this study predate the infection). Cell type and time point are not known. The V and J genes are TRBV7-9 and TRBJ2-7; 12 bases match TRBD2. Sample: PBMCs or a T cell subset sorted from them (not recorded which). The CDR3: CASRGTSGFYEQYF. The DNA of the CDR3 is TGTGCCAGCAGGGGGACTAGCGGGTTTTACGAGCAGTACTTC.